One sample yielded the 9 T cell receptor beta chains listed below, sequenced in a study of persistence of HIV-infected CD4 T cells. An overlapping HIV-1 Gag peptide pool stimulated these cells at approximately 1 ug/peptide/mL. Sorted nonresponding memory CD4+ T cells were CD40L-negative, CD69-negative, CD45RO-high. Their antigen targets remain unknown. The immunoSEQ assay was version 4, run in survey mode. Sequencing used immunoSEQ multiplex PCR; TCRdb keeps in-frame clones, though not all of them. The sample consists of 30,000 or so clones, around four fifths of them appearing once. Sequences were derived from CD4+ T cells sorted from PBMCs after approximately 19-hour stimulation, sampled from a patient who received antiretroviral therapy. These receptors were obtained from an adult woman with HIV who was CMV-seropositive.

The CDR3 DNA sequence: TGCGCCAGCCAAAACCCGGGACAGGAAAACATTCAGTACTTC. Translation gives CASQNPGQENIQYF. This sequence joins TRBV5-1 and TRBJ2-4, with TRBD1 identical over 8 bases. The CDR3 covers 14 residues. Unmatched junction bases numbered 8, after V lost 7 bases and J lost 5 bases. CDR1 is SGHRS, CDR2 YFSETQ, per germline. Filled out from reference TRBV5-1 and TRBJ2-4, the complete variable domain reads KAGVTQTPRYLIKTRGQQVTLSCSPISGHRSVSWYQQTPGQGLQFLFEYFSETQRNKGNFPGRFSGRQFSNSRSEMNVSTLELGDSALYLCASQNPGQENIQYFGAGTRLSVL.

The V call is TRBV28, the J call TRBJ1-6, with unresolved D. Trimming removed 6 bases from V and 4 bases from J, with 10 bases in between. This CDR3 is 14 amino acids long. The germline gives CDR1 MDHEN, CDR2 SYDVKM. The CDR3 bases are TGTGCCAGCAGCAGGAAGGGATATAATTCACCCCTCCACTTT. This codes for CASSRKGYNSPLHF.

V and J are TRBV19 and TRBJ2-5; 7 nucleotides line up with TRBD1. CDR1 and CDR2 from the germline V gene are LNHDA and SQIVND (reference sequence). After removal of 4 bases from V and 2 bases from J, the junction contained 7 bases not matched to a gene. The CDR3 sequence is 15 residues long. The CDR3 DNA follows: TGTGCCAGTAGTAACAGGGGCAAGACACAAGAGACCCAGTACTTC. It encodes CASSNRGKTQETQYF.

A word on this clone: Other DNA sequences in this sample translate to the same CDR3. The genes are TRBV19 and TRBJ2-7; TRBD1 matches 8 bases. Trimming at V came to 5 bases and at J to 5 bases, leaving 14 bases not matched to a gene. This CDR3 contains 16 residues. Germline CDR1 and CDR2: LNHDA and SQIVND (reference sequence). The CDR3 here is CASSQKGAGGINEQYF. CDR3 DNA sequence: TGTGCCAGTAGTCAAAAAGGGGCAGGGGGCATCAACGAGCAGTACTTC.

CDR3: CASSGRVVSYNSPLHF. CDR3 nucleotides: TGTGCCAGCAGTGGGAGGGTCGTATCGTATAATTCACCCCTCCACTTT. V and J are TRBV2 and TRBJ1-6; D is unresolved. Trimming took 4 bases from V and 4 from J, leaving 14 bases between them. This CDR3 spans 16 amino acids. Germline V gives CDR1 SNHLY, CDR2 FYNNEI.

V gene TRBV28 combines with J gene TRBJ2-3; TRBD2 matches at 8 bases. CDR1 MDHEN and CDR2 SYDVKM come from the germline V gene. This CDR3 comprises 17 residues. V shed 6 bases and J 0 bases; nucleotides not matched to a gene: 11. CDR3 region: CASSLPLAGPSTDTQYF. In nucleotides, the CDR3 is TGTGCCAGCAGCCTCCCTTTAGCGGGACCCAGCACAGATACGCAGTATTTT.

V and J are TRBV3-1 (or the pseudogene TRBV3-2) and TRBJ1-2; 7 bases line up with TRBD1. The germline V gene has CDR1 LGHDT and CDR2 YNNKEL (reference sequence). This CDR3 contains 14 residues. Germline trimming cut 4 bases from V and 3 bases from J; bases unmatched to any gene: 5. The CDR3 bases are TGTGCCAGCAGCCCGGGACAGCGAGACTATGGCTACACCTTC. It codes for CASSPGQRDYGYTF.

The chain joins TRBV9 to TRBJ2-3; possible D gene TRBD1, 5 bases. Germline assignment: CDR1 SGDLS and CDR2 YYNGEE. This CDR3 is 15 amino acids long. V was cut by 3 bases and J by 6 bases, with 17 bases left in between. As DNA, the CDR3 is TGTGCCAGCAGCGGGGGCGGCCAGCCCCGGGATACGCAGTATTTT. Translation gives CASSGGGQPRDTQYF.

In nucleotides, the CDR3 is TGCGCCAGCAGCTTCCAGGGGGTACAAGAGACCCAGTACTTC. The encoded protein is CASSFQGVQETQYF. V gene TRBV5-1 combines with J gene TRBJ2-5; 7 nucleotides match TRBD1. Losses at the gene ends were 2 bases for V and 2 bases for J; bases not matched to a gene: 3. The CDR3 extends over 14 amino acids. CDR1 is SGHRS and CDR2 is YFSETQ in the germline V gene.